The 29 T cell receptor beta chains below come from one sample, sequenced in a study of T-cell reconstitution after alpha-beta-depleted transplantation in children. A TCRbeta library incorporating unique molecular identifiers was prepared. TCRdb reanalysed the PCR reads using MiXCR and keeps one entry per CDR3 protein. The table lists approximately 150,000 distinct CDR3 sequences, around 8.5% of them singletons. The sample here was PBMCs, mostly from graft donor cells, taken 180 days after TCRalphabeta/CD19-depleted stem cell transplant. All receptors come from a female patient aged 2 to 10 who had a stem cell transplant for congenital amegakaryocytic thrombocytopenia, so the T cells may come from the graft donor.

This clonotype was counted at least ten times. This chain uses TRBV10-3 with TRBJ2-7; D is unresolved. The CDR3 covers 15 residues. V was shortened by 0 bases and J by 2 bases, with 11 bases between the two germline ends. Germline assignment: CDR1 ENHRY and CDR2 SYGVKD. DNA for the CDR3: TGTGCCATCAGTGAGTCGAAGTCAGACCCCTACGAGCAGTACTTC. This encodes CAISESKSDPYEQYF.

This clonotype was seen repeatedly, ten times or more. The CDR3 protein is CASSWAPVNEQFF. CDR3 sequence (DNA): TGTGCCAGCAGCTGGGCCCCGGTGAATGAGCAGTTCTTC. The chain combines TRBV7-2 with TRBJ2-1; D not certain. Trimming stripped 4 bases from V and 7 bases from J, with 11 bases between. CDR1 SGHTA and CDR2 FQGNSA come from the germline V gene. The CDR3 loop spans 13 amino acids.

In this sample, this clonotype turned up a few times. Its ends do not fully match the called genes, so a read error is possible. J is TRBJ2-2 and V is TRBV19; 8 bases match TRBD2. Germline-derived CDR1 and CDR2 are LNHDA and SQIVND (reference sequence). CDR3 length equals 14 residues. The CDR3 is CAISIGTSTGELFF. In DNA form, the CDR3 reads TGTGCCATTAGTATAGGGACTAGCACCGGGGAGCTGTTTTTT. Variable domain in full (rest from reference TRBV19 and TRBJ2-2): DGGITQSPKYLFRKEGQNVTLSCEQNLNHDAMYWYRQDPGQGLRLIYYSQIVNDFQKGDIAEGYSVSREKKESFPLTVTSAQKNPTAFYLCAISIGTSTGELFFGEGSRLTVL.

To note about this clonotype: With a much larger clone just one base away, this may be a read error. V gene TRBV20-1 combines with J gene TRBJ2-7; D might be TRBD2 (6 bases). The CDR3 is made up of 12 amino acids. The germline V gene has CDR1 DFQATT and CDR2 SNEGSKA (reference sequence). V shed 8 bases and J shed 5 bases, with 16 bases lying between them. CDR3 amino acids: CSPREFLNEQYF. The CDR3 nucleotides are TGCAGTCCACGGGAGTTCCTCAACGAGCAGTACTTC.

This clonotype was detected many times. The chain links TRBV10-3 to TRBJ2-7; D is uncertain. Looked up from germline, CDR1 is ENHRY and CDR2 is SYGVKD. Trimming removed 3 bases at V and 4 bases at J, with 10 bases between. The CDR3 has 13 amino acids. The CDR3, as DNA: TGTGCCATCAGTGATCGCGGCCCGTACGAGCAGTACTTC. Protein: CAISDRGPYEQYF.

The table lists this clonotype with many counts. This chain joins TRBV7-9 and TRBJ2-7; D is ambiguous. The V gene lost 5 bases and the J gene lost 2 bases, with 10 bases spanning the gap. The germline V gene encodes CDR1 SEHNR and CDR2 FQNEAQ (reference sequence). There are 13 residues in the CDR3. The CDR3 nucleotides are TGTGCCAGCAGCGTAGGTATCGCCTACGAGCAGTACTTC. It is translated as CASSVGIAYEQYF.

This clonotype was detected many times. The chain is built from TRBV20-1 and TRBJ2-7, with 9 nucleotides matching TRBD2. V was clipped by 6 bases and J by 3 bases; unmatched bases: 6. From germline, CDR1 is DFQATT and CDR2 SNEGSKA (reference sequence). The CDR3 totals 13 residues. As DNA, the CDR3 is TGCAGTGCCGAACCTAGCGGGAACTACGAGCAGTACTTC. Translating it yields CSAEPSGNYEQYF.

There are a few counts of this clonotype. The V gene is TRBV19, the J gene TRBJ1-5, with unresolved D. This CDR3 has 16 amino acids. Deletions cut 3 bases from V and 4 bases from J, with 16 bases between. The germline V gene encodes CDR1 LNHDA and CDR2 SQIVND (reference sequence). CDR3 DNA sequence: TGTGCCAGTAGTATCCGGGCGCAGCCTCGGAATCAGCCCCAGCATTTT. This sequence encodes CASSIRAQPRNQPQHF.

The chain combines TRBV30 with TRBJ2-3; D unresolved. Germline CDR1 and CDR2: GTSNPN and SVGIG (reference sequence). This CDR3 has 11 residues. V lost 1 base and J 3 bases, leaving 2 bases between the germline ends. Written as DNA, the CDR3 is TGTGCCTGGAGTGAGACAGATACGCAGTATTTT. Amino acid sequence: CAWSETDTQYF.

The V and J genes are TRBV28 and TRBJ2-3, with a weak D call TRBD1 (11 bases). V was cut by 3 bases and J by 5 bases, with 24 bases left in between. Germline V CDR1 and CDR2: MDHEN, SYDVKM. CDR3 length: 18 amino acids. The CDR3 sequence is CASSFGQGASGSGDTQYF. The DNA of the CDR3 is TGTGCCAGCAGTTTCGGACAGGGGGCTAGCGGGAGTGGAGATACGCAGTATTTT.

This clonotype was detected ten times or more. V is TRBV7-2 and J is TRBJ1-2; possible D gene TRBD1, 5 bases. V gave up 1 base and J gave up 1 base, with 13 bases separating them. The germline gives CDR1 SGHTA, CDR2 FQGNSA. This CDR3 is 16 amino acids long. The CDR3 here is CASSLVPFGGNYGYTF. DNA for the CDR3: TGTGCCAGCAGCTTAGTCCCGTTCGGGGGTAACTATGGCTACACCTTC.

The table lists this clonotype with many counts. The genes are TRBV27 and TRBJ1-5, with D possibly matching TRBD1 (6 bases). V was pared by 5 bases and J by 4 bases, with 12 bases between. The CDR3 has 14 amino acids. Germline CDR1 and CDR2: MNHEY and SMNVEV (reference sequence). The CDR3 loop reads CASSRGQLNQPQHF. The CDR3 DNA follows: TGTGCCAGCAGTCGCGGACAGTTAAATCAGCCCCAGCATTTT.

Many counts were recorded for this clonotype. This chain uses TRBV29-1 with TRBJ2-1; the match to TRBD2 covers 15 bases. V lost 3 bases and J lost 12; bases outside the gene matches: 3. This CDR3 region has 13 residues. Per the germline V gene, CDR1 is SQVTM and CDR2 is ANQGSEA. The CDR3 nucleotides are TGCAGCGTTGATGGACTAGCGGGAGGGCGGCAGTTCTTC. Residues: CSVDGLAGGRQFF.

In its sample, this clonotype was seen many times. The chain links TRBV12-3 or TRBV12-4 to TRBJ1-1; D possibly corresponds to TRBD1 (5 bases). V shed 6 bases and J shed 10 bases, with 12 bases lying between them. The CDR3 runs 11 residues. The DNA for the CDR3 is TGTGCCAGCAGAGTCCCCCAGGGAGCTTTCTTT. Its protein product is CASRVPQGAFF.

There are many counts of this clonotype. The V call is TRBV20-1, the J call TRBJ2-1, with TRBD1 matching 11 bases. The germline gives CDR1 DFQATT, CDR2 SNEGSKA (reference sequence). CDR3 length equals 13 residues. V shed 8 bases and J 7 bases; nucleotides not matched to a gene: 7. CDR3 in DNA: TGCAGTAATTCTGGGACAGGGGGGAATGAGCAGTTCTTC. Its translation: CSNSGTGGNEQFF.

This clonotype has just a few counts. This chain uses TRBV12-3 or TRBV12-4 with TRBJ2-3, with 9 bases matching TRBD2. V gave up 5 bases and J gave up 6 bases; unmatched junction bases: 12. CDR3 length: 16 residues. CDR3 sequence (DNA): TGTGCCAGCAGTGCGGCGATCGTAGCGGGGGACGATACGCAGTATTTT. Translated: CASSAAIVAGDDTQYF.

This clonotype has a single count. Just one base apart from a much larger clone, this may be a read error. The CDR3 bases are TGTGCCAGCACGGAAGGACCTGGCGCAGATACGCAGTATTTT. This encodes CASTEGPGADTQYF. This chain joins TRBV28 and TRBJ2-3; D gene ambiguous. V was pared by 7 bases and J by 4 bases, with 15 bases between. There are 14 residues in the CDR3. Germline CDR1 MDHEN, CDR2 SYDVKM.

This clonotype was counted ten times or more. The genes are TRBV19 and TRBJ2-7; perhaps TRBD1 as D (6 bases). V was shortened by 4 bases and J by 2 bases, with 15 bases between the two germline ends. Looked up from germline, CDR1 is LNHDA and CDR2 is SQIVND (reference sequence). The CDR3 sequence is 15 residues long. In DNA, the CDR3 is TGTGCCAGTAGTAACGCCGGGACACCAACCTACGAGCAGTACTTC. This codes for CASSNAGTPTYEQYF.

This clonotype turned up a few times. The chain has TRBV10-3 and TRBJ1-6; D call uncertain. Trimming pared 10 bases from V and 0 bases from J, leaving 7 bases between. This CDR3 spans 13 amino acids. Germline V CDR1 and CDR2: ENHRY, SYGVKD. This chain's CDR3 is CANSVSYNSPLHF. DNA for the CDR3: TGTGCCAACAGCGTCTCCTATAATTCACCCCTCCACTTT.

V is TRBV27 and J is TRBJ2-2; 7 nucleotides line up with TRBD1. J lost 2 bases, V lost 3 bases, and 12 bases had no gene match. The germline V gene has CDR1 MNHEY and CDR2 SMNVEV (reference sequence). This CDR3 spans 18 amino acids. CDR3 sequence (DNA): TGTGCCAGCAGTTTCCGACAGGGCCAGCAGAAAAACACCGGGGAGCTGTTTTTT. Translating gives CASSFRQGQQKNTGELFF.

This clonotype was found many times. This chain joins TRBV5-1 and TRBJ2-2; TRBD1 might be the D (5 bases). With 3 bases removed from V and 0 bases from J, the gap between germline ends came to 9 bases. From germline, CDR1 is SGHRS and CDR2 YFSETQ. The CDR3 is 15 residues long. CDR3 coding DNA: TGCGCCAGCAGCTGGGGCCCCCCGAACACCGGGGAGCTGTTTTTT. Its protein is CASSWGPPNTGELFF.

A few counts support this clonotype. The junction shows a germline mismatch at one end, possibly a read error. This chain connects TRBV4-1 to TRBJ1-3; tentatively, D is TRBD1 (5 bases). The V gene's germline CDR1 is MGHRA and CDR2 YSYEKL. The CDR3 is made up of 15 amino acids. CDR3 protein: CASSQERVQGNTVYF. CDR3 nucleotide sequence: TGCGCCAGCAGCCAAGAAAGGGTCCAGGGAAACACCGTATATTTT.

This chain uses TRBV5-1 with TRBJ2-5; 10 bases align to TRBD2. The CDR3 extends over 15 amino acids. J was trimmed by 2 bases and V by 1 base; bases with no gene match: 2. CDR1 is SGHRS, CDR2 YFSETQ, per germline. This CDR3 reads CASSLTLAGQETQYF. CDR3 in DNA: TGCGCCAGCAGCTTGACACTAGCGGGGCAAGAGACCCAGTACTTC. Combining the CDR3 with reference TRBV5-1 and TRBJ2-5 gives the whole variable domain KAGVTQTPRYLIKTRGQQVTLSCSPISGHRSVSWYQQTPGQGLQFLFEYFSETQRNKGNFPGRFSGRQFSNSRSEMNVSTLELGDSALYLCASSLTLAGQETQYFGPGTRLLVL.

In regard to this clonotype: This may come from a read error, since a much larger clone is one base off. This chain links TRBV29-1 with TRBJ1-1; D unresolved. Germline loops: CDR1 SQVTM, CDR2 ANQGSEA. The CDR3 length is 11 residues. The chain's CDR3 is CSIDRNTEAFF. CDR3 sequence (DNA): TGCAGCATTGACCGGAACACTGAAGCTTTCTTT.

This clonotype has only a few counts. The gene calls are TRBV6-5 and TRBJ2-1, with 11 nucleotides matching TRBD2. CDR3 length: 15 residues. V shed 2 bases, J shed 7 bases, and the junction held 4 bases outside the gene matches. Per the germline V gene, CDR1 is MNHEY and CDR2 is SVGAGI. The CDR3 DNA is TGTGCCAGCAGTTACGGACGACTAGCGGGAAATGAGCAGTTCTTC. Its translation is CASSYGRLAGNEQFF.

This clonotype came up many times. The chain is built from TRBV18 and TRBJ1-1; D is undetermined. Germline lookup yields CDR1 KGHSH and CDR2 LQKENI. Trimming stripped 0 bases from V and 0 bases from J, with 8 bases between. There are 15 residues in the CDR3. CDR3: CASSPPLGLNTEAFF. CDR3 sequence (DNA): TGTGCCAGCTCACCACCGTTGGGCCTGAACACTGAAGCTTTCTTT. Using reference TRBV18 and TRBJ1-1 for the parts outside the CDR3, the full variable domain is NAGVMQNPRHLVRRRGQEARLRCSPMKGHSHVYWYRQLPEEGLKFMVYLQKENIIDESGMPKERFSAEFPKEGPSILRIQQVVRGDSAAYFCASSPPLGLNTEAFFGQGTRLTVV.

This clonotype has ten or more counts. CDR3 sequence (DNA): TGTGCCAGCACCGTTAGCGGAAGAAGCGGGGAGCTGTTTTTT. It codes for CASTVSGRSGELFF. The rearrangement uses TRBV12-3 or TRBV12-4 and TRBJ2-2; D is possibly TRBD2 (6 bases). Trimming cost V 7 bases and J 7 bases, with 16 bases left between them. CDR3 length: 14 amino acids.

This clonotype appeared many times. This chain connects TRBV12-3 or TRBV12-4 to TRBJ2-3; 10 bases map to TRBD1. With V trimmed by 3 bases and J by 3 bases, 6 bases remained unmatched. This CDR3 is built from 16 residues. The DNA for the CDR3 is TGTGCCAGCAGTTTCACTGGGACAGGGGCTACAGATACGCAGTATTTT. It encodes CASSFTGTGATDTQYF.

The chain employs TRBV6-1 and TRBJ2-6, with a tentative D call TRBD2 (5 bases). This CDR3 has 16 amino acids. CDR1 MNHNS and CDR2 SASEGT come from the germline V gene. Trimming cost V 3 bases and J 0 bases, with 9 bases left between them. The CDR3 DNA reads TGTGCCAGCAGTGAGGCGGGCCACTCTGGGGCCAACGTCCTGACTTTC. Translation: CASSEAGHSGANVLTF.